The source of this T cell receptor beta chain is a study of blood T cell repertoires in COVID-19. Study at large: Sources were T cells, B-cell-depleted T cells, or PBMCs; the material itself was cDNA or gDNA.

This CDR3 has 12 residues. The germline V gene has CDR1 GTSNPN and CDR2 SVGIG (reference sequence). V shed 3 bases and J 8 bases; nucleotides not matched to a gene: 6. Repertoires were generated with immunoSEQ multiplex PCR, while TCRdb's copy carries only in-frame clones and drops some. The data show roughly 190,000 clones, with 75% to 90% seen just once and roughly 8% held by the top ten. V is TRBV30 and J is TRBJ1-2, with 7 positions matching TRBD1. Sequencing was carried out using peripheral blood. This clonotype was sampled from a woman aged 55 to 70 with acute or convalescent COVID-19. The CDR3 DNA follows: TGTGCCTGGAGCATGACAGGGTACGGCTACACCTTC. Translating it yields CAWSMTGYGYTF. The full variable domain, its missing parts supplied by reference TRBV30 and TRBJ1-2, is SQTIHQWPATLVQPVGSPLSLECTVEGTSNPNLYWYRQAAGRGLQLLFYSVGIGQISSEVPQNLSASRPQDRQFILSSKKLLLSDSGFYLCAWSMTGYGYTFGSGTRLTVV.